The clone carrying this TCR beta chain was observed a single time. Its specificity is unknown. The PCR was carried out with 60 Vbeta primers and 13 Jbeta primers. Sequencing used immunoSEQ multiplex PCR; TCRdb keeps in-frame clones, though not all of them. The sample lists 150,000 to 200,000 clones, 65% to 85% occurring once. Unmatched junction bases numbered 6, after V lost 5 bases and J lost 2 bases. Per the germline V gene, CDR1 is SEHNR and CDR2 is FQNEAQ (reference sequence). The CDR3 is made up of 14 amino acids. This sample was taken from a study of cytomegalovirus exposure and HLA in healthy donors. Study-wide context: Membership in the Caucasian-associated ancestry cluster was found for 65% to 85% of 350 to 450 genotyped donors.

Study-level results: Later analysis identified a missense DCLRE1C variant that was linked to TCR beta V- and J-gene trimming. Most TCR beta V segments were productive about 87% or about 30% of the time in an earlier analysis.

The clonotype originates from a young woman in good health and CMV-seropositive. V gene TRBV7-9 combines with J gene TRBJ2-7; 7 positions match TRBD1. The source material was PBMCs. The DNA of the CDR3 is TGTGCCAGCAGCGGGGGACAGCGAGCCTACGAGCAGTACTTC. This sequence encodes CASSGGQRAYEQYF.